The TCR beta chain under discussion was sequenced for a study of cytomegalovirus exposure and HLA in healthy donors. Study-level findings and limits: About 87% or about 30% of the time was how often most TCR beta V segments were productive, according to an earlier analysis. Versus the approximately 700-donor mean, an Asian-associated ancestry cluster reportedly showed fewer N-insertions in a later analysis.

With respect to this clone: Its antigen is undetermined.

Germline values: CDR1 KGHSH, CDR2 LQKENI. V was shortened by 6 bases and J by 5 bases, with 20 bases between the two germline ends. The CDR3 spans 16 residues. The PCR contained 60 Vbeta and 13 Jbeta primers. Produced via immunoSEQ multiplex PCR; TCRdb's table is partial and in-frame only. Here the sample spans about 160,000 clones, 80% being singletons. This receptor was taken from a man aged 18 to 30 in good health and CMV-seropositive. Material: PBMCs. The chain joins TRBV18 to TRBJ2-1; possibly TRBD1 for D (6 bases). CDR3 sequence: CASSSNTGLRDNEQFF. DNA for the CDR3: TGTGCCAGCTCGTCGAACACAGGGCTTAGGGACAATGAGCAGTTCTTC.